The clone carrying this T cell receptor beta chain was counted at least ten times. The antigen remains unidentified. The sample comes from a study of response to subunit inactivated influenza vaccine. Notes on the study in general: The study's authors posited that every seasonal influenza vaccination enlists few new T cells.

MiXCR, run by TCRdb on the RT-PCR reads, gives a single entry per CDR3 protein. This sample has hundreds of thousands of distinct CDR3 sequences, with 14% found just once. The sequence came from a man over 45 who received an inactivated influenza vaccine. The starting material was PBMCs from blood, obtained less than 15 days before vaccination.

CDR3 nucleotide sequence: TGTGCCAGCAGCAACCGACAGAATTCACCCCTCCACTTT. Its protein product is CASSNRQNSPLHF. This sequence joins TRBV3-1 and TRBJ1-6, with D perhaps matching TRBD1 (5 bases). The CDR3 is made up of 13 amino acids. Germline values: CDR1 LGHDT, CDR2 YNNKEL (reference sequence). V lost 5 bases to trimming and J lost 7 bases, with 9 bases between them.